Below, one T cell receptor (beta chain) is given with its context. No antigen is known for it. Trimming removed 5 bases at V and 1 base at J, with 16 bases between. This CDR3 has 16 amino acids. CDR1 is SGHRS, CDR2 YFSETQ, per germline. This specimen belongs to a study of cytomegalovirus exposure and HLA in healthy donors. 60 Vbeta and 13 Jbeta primers were used in PCR. The protocol was immunoSEQ multiplex PCR, while the TCRdb copy is restricted to in-frame clones and leaves out a portion. The sample has some 140,000 clones, approximately 72% seen once. Study-level points and caveats: The majority of CMV-associated TCR beta chains were reported as apparently HLA-restricted in a later analysis. Some public TCRs appeared in many individuals, while most sequences were rare. Later findings reportedly placed an Asian-associated ancestry cluster below the approximately 670-donor mean for N-insertions.

The chain employs TRBV5-1 and TRBJ2-1; TRBD1 might be the D (6 bases). This TCR came from a man in his late teens or twenties in good health and CMV-seronegative. Sequenced input: PBMCs. For the CDR3, the DNA is TGCGCCAGCAGTTTAAACAGGGCACTATCCTACAATGAGCAGTTCTTC. This sequence encodes CASSLNRALSYNEQFF.